The 20 T cell receptor beta chains given below trace back to one sample, sequenced in a study of prognosis after radiotherapy for stage I lung cancer. Template was genomic DNA; TCR beta CDR3 amplified in two multiplex PCR rounds. Round-one PCR had primers specific to each TRBV and TRBJ gene. TCRdb reanalysed the multiplex PCR reads using MiXCR and keeps one entry per CDR3 protein. The sample has around 25,000 distinct CDR3 sequences; roughly 34% are singletons. The starting material was PBMCs, obtained before or after stereotactic body radiation therapy (not recorded which). The origin of the receptors is a donor aged 50 or older with non-small cell lung cancer.

At least ten counts were recorded for this clonotype. This chain joins TRBV28 and TRBJ2-1; 10 nucleotides agree with TRBD2. Trimming cost V 5 bases and J 8 bases; bases outside gene matches: 12. The CDR3 sequence is 16 residues long. Germline values: CDR1 MDHEN, CDR2 SYDVKM. CDR3 coding DNA: TGTGCCAGCAGTCCCAGTACCTCTAGCGGGAGCGATGAGCAGTTCTTC. Translating gives CASSPSTSSGSDEQFF.

This clonotype was counted many times. The chain joins TRBV10-3 to TRBJ2-3; D may be TRBD2 (6 bases). V was cut by 10 bases and J by 0 bases, with 17 bases left in between. The CDR3 has 15 residues. The germline CDR1 and CDR2 sequences are ENHRY and SYGVKD. The CDR3 region has the DNA TGTGCCACCACCACTGGGGGGAGTAGCACAGATACGCAGTATTTT. Translation: CATTTGGSSTDTQYF.

This clonotype was seen many times. The genes are TRBV6-1 and TRBJ2-1; D unclear. V lost 5 bases and J lost 0, with 5 bases in between. CDR3 length: 13 residues. Germline CDR1 is MNHNS and CDR2 is SASEGT. The DNA of the CDR3 is TGTGCCAGCAGTATAAGCTCCTACAATGAGCAGTTCTTC. Its translation: CASSISSYNEQFF.

This clonotype was recorded many times. The V and J genes are TRBV19 and TRBJ1-1, with 8 bases matching TRBD1. Germline V gives CDR1 LNHDA, CDR2 SQIVND (reference sequence). The length of the CDR3 is 15 residues. V shed 5 bases, J shed 5 bases, and the junction held 10 bases outside the gene matches. In nucleotides, the CDR3 is TGTGCCAGTAGTCCTTGGACAGGGACTGTGACTGAAGCTTTCTTT. Translated, it gives CASSPWTGTVTEAFF.

This clonotype showed up just a few times. The chain combines TRBV11-2 with TRBJ2-7, with a tentative D call TRBD2 (5 bases). Germline CDR1 SGHAT, CDR2 FQNNGV. V was clipped by 0 bases and J by 3 bases, with 9 bases between them. This CDR3 has 14 amino acids. The CDR3 bases are TGTGCCAGCAGCTTAGATCTGGGAGACTACGAGCAGTACTTC. Translated, it gives CASSLDLGDYEQYF.

There are many counts of this clonotype. The V call is TRBV5-1, the J call TRBJ1-1; D is unclear. This CDR3 spans 14 amino acids. Germline CDR1 SGHRS, CDR2 YFSETQ. The V gene lost 3 bases and the J gene lost 2 bases, with 11 bases spanning the gap. The CDR3 loop reads CASSSSSGNTEAFF. For the CDR3, the DNA is TGCGCCAGCAGCTCCTCCTCAGGTAACACTGAAGCTTTCTTT.

This clonotype was observed many times. The chain links TRBV7-9 to TRBJ2-1; D is unclear. The CDR3 is 12 residues long. Looked up from germline, CDR1 is SEHNR and CDR2 is FQNEAQ (reference sequence). The V end lost 2 bases, the J end lost 10 bases, and 9 bases lay between the germline ends. The CDR3, as DNA: TGTGCCAGCAGCTTACGGCGGCGGGAGCAGTTCTTC. Protein product: CASSLRRREQFF.

This clonotype was seen repeatedly, ten times or more. The rearrangement links TRBV29-1 to TRBJ2-3; D remains unclear. CDR1 SQVTM and CDR2 ANQGSEA come from the germline V gene. The V and J ends lost 4 bases and 5 bases respectively, with 10 bases between them. There are 12 residues in the CDR3. In nucleotides, the CDR3 is TGCAGCGTTGGAGAACCGGTAGATACGCAGTATTTT. This translates into CSVGEPVDTQYF.

The chain is built from TRBV4-1 and TRBJ2-3; the D is unclear. Germline V gene data show CDR1 as MGHRA and CDR2 as YSYEKL. The length of the CDR3 is 15 residues. V was clipped by 3 bases and J by 3 bases, with 13 bases between them. The CDR3 here is CASSHVRKGTDTQYF. The DNA for the CDR3 is TGCGCCAGCAGCCATGTTAGGAAGGGTACAGATACGCAGTATTTT.

The table lists this clonotype with many counts. V usage is TRBV24-1 and J usage is TRBJ1-4, with 7 bases lining up with TRBD1. In germline, CDR1 is KGHDR, CDR2 SFDVKD. The CDR3 is 15 residues long. The V segment lost 4 bases and the J segment 4 bases; nucleotides outside the gene matches: 5. DNA of the CDR3: TGTGCCACCAGTGACTCCGGGACAGTTAATGAAAAACTGTTTTTT. Its protein is CATSDSGTVNEKLFF.

This clonotype was counted once. The chain uses TRBV28 and TRBJ1-2; a possible D gene is TRBD1 (6 bases). V was shortened by 5 bases and J by 4 bases, with 14 bases between the two germline ends. The CDR3 loop spans 14 amino acids. Germline CDR1 reads MDHEN; CDR2 reads SYDVKM. The CDR3 DNA follows: TGTGCCAGCAGTACACACACAGGGACCTATGGCTACACCTTC. Translated: CASSTHTGTYGYTF.

This clonotype was picked up many times. This rearrangement joins TRBV5-1 to TRBJ2-1; 9 positions match TRBD1. After removal of 0 bases from V and 1 base from J, the junction contained 2 bases not matched to a gene. Germline V lookup: CDR1 SGHRS, CDR2 YFSETQ. There are 16 residues in the CDR3. DNA of the CDR3: TGCGCCAGCAGCTTGGTAGGGACAGGGTCCTACAATGAGCAGTTCTTC. Protein: CASSLVGTGSYNEQFF. Looking up the rest from reference TRBV5-1 and TRBJ2-1 gives the full variable domain: KAGVTQTPRYLIKTRGQQVTLSCSPISGHRSVSWYQQTPGQGLQFLFEYFSETQRNKGNFPGRFSGRQFSNSRSEMNVSTLELGDSALYLCASSLVGTGSYNEQFFGPGTRLTVL.

The chain has TRBV12-3 or TRBV12-4 and TRBJ2-2; D possibly uses TRBD1 or TRBD2 (5 bases each). CDR3 length: 15 amino acids. With 8 bases removed from V and 3 bases from J, the gap between germline ends came to 16 bases. The CDR3: CASVTGGTYTGELFF. The CDR3 nucleotides read TGTGCCAGCGTAACCGGTGGGACCTACACCGGGGAGCTGTTTTTT.

This clonotype was found many times. The rearrangement joins TRBV6-2 or TRBV6-3 to TRBJ2-1; 13 bases line up with TRBD2. CDR1 and CDR2 (germline): MNHEY, SVGEGT. Trimming took 7 bases from V and 5 from J; bases not matched to a gene: 5. This CDR3 comprises 15 residues. The CDR3 loop reads CASNVLAGGNNEQFF. DNA for the CDR3: TGTGCCAGCAATGTACTAGCGGGAGGGAACAATGAGCAGTTCTTC.

This clonotype was seen at least ten times. This chain links TRBV12-3 or TRBV12-4 with TRBJ1-1; 8 bases match TRBD1. The CDR3 runs 13 residues. Losses at the gene ends were 10 bases for V and 5 bases for J; bases not matched to a gene: 9. CDR3 nucleotides: TGTGCCACCGTTAGGCAGGGGGCTACTGAAGCTTTCTTT. The encoded protein is CATVRQGATEAFF.

For this clonotype: This sequence is one base from a far larger clone and is likely a read error. The chain is built from TRBV11-2 and TRBJ2-1, with TRBD2 matching over 9 bases. Germline trimming cut 4 bases from V and 6 bases from J; bases unmatched to any gene: 13. This CDR3 has 17 amino acids. Germline lookup yields CDR1 SGHAT and CDR2 FQNNGV. CDR3 sequence (DNA): TGTGCCAGCAGCTGCCGTGGTTGGGCTAGCGGGACCAATGAGCAGTTCTTC. This codes for CASSCRGWASGTNEQFF.

This clonotype came up many times. V gene TRBV19 combines with J gene TRBJ1-5; no clear D. This CDR3 contains 14 residues. With 4 bases removed from V and 2 bases from J, the gap between germline ends came to 9 bases. Germline V gene data show CDR1 as LNHDA and CDR2 as SQIVND (reference sequence). The CDR3 is CASSTAGGNQPQHF. The CDR3 DNA reads as TGTGCCAGTAGTACCGCTGGAGGCAATCAGCCCCAGCATTTT. The full variable domain, with the rest looked up from reference TRBV19 and TRBJ1-5, is DGGITQSPKYLFRKEGQNVTLSCEQNLNHDAMYWYRQDPGQGLRLIYYSQIVNDFQKGDIAEGYSVSREKKESFPLTVTSAQKNPTAFYLCASSTAGGNQPQHFGDGTRLSIL.

Ten or more counts support this clonotype. This chain connects TRBV20-1 to TRBJ2-7; 11 bases are shared with TRBD2. The CDR3 sequence is 15 residues long. The germline V gene encodes CDR1 DFQATT and CDR2 SNEGSKA (reference sequence). With V trimmed by 3 bases and J by 1 base, 5 bases remained unmatched. CDR3 in DNA: TGCAGTGCTAGCCCTAGCGGGGGGCCGTCCTACGAGCAGTACTTC. Translation: CSASPSGGPSYEQYF.

At least ten counts were recorded for this clonotype. V gene TRBV4-3 combines with J gene TRBJ1-5, with TRBD1 matching over 12 bases. Germline V gene sequence: CDR1 LGHNA, CDR2 YSLEER. V lost 3 bases to trimming and J lost 7 bases; unmatched junction nucleotides: 7. CDR3 length: 16 residues. DNA of the CDR3: TGCGCCAGCAGCCAGGGGACAGGGGGCGTAGGGCAGCCCCAGCATTTT. Protein sequence: CASSQGTGGVGQPQHF.

This clonotype was recorded at least ten times. The chain carries TRBV29-1 and TRBJ2-7; TRBD2 might be the D (5 bases). The CDR3 runs to 11 residues. Deletions cut 7 bases from V and 5 bases from J, with 12 bases between. Germline V gives CDR1 SQVTM, CDR2 ANQGSEA. This CDR3 is CSAQVGNEQYF. The CDR3 DNA is TGCAGCGCCCAAGTCGGGAACGAGCAGTACTTC.